This T cell receptor beta chain was identified during a study of T-cell reconstitution after alpha-beta-depleted transplantation in children listed by TCRdb under 2016. Study-wide context: Using TCR repertoire profiling, the study quantitatively followed how T-cell immune reconstitution unfolded in children after TCRalphabeta/CD19-depleted allogeneic hematopoietic cell transplantation. General findings and caveats noted by the study authors: Over subsequent months, a decline in hyperexpanded clone frequencies was noted, and after one year, T-cell counts and TCRbeta diversity were mostly ascribed to newly produced T cells. The apparently early alphabetaT-cell count recovery about two months after transplant was reportedly dependent on only several hundred rapidly expanded clones derived from non-depleted graft cells. The high TCRbeta diversity at day 60 in some patients was ascribed to recipient T cells and intrathymic progenitors that had survived conditioning.

The CDR3 contains 12 residues, cysteine and phenylalanine counted. The only DNA kept is the CDR3, 36 bases in frame from the first base. Cut back by 6 bases and 8 bases, the V and J ends lie 13 bases apart. According to the germline V gene (reference sequence), CDR1 reads SEHNR and CDR2 reads FQNEAQ. The sample's treatment or condition label, decoded: allogeneic hematopoietic cell transplantation with graft depleted of TCRalphabeta T cells and CD19 B cells. The children who served as transplant recipients had been given grafts of TCRalphabeta/CD19-depleted allogeneic hematopoietic cells. The table lists this clonotype with many counts. Its target antigen remains unknown. The sample holds no much larger clone one base away, and base qualities are not on file. Library prep was done by PCR. The instrument was an Illumina HiSeq 2500. To normalize quantification of the TCRbeta repertoire, the TCR libraries were built with molecular barcoding that relied on unique molecular identifiers. Starting from the raw public reads, TCRdb applied fastp trimming at Q25, assembled clones with MiXCR and retained in-frame beta chains. CDR3 protein duplicates are merged, each entry listing the most common genes and DNA. The sample yields a few hundred thousand distinct CDR3 sequences; approximately 6.9% were counted once. Around 5% of the sample goes to the ten largest clones.

This receptor chain uses TRBV7-9 and TRBJ1-1, with a tentative D gene TRBD1 over 6 matching bases. The sample was PBMCs, taken before TCRalphabeta/CD19-depleted stem cell transplant. The receptor's source is a boy younger than 10 with acute lymphoblastic leukemia, due to receive a stem cell transplant. This receptor has the CDR3 CASRWGGREAFF. The DNA sequence follows: TGTGCCAGCAGGTGGGGGGGGCGCGAAGCTTTCTTT.